Below are 20 T cell receptor beta chains sequenced from a single sample in a study of cytotoxic CD8 clonotypes in ibrutinib-treated CLL. Clones were read by immunoSEQ multiplex PCR, and TCRdb kept only the in-frame ones, dropping some. This table has roughly 250,000 clones, 70% appearing once. Here the sequenced sample was PBMCs, taken after 24 months of ibrutinib treatment. These receptors were collected from a human donor with chronic lymphocytic leukemia.

V and J are TRBV29-1 and TRBJ1-1, with 7 bases aligning to TRBD1. V shed 6 bases, J shed 1 base, and the junction held 5 bases outside the gene matches. Germline V gene data show CDR1 as SQVTM and CDR2 as ANQGSEA. This CDR3 is 13 amino acids long. This CDR3 is CSVTTGANTEAFF. DNA of the CDR3: TGCAGCGTGACAACAGGGGCGAACACTGAAGCTTTCTTT. The full variable domain, completed using reference TRBV29-1 and TRBJ1-1, is SAVISQKPSRDICQRGTSLTIQCQVDSQVTMMFWYRQQPGQSLTLIATANQGSEATYESGFVIDKFPISRPNLTFSTLTVSNMSPEDSSIYLCSVTTGANTEAFFGQGTRLTVV.

This clone occurred once. Relative to the germline gene, one junction end is altered; a read error may explain this. The chain carries TRBV7-7 and TRBJ2-3; the D gene is possibly TRBD1 (6 bases). Germline V gene data show CDR1 as SSHAT and CDR2 as FNYEAQ (reference sequence). CDR3 size: 16 residues. This CDR3 reads CASSLGQGFGTDTQYF. Here the CDR3 DNA reads TGTGCTAGCAGCTTAGGTCAGGGGTTCGGCACAGATACGCAGTATTTT.

The chain has TRBV5-6 and TRBJ2-7; no firm D call. With 0 bases removed from V and 6 bases from J, the gap between germline ends came to 4 bases. The V gene's germline CDR1 is SGHDT and CDR2 YYEEEE. The CDR3 is 11 amino acids. For the CDR3, the DNA is TGTGCCAGCAGCTTGGGCGCCGAGCAGTACTTC. Amino acids: CASSLGAEQYF.

This clone turned up a few times. The chain recombines TRBV7-9 with TRBJ2-2, with a weak D call TRBD1 (6 bases). CDR1 is SEHNR and CDR2 is FQNEAQ in the germline V gene (reference sequence). The germline V and J ends were trimmed by 5 bases and 2 bases, with 12 bases remaining between them. This CDR3 has 15 residues. The CDR3 DNA is TGTGCCAGCAGCGGACGGGACATTAACACCGGGGAGCTGTTTTTT. Translation: CASSGRDINTGELFF.

The table lists this clone with a few counts. The gene calls are TRBV4-2 and TRBJ2-1; D perhaps matches TRBD2 (5 bases). V shed 1 base and J shed 2 bases, with 18 bases lying between them. This CDR3 region has 18 residues. Germline CDR1 and CDR2: LGHNA and YNFKEQ. CDR3 sequence (DNA): TGTGCCAGCAGCCAAGTATCGGGCGAGGGTTGGCCCTACAATGAGCAGTTCTTC. The encoded protein is CASSQVSGEGWPYNEQFF.

This clone was seen a few times. The rearrangement joins TRBV9 to TRBJ2-7, with 7 nucleotides matching TRBD1. CDR1 is SGDLS and CDR2 is YYNGEE in the germline V gene. Unmatched junction bases numbered 4, after V lost 4 bases and J lost 3 bases. CDR3 length: 13 amino acids. The CDR3 region is CASSPGQNYEQYF. The CDR3 DNA follows: TGTGCCAGCAGCCCGGGACAGAACTACGAGCAGTACTTC.

The chain couples TRBV27 to TRBJ1-2; a possible D gene is TRBD1 (5 bases). V lost 3 bases, J lost 4 bases, and 15 bases lay in between. Germline lookup yields CDR1 MNHEY and CDR2 SMNVEV (reference sequence). The CDR3 sequence is 15 residues long. DNA for the CDR3: TGTGCCAGCAGTTTTCTGCAGGGATCTTCCTATGGCTACACCTTC. Its translation is CASSFLQGSSYGYTF.

This chain joins TRBV30 and TRBJ2-7, with TRBD2 matching 8 bases. There are 13 residues in the CDR3. The ends lost 4 bases at V and 6 bases at J; junction bases unmatched: 8. Germline-derived CDR1 and CDR2 are GTSNPN and SVGIG (reference sequence). The CDR3 bases are TGTGCCTGGATGGCGGCGGGAGGCTCCGAGCAGTACTTC. Translating it yields CAWMAAGGSEQYF.

This clone appeared a few times. The chain recombines TRBV18 with TRBJ1-2, with unresolved D. From germline, CDR1 is KGHSH and CDR2 LQKENI. Trimming left V 3 bases short and J 7 bases short, with 15 bases between. This CDR3 contains 14 residues. CDR3 nucleotides: TGTGCCAGCTCACCGCGGACCGTGGACGGTGGCTACACCTTC. As protein: CASSPRTVDGGYTF.

This clone was found a few times. The chain uses TRBV27 and TRBJ1-1, with D unclear. This CDR3 has 14 residues. Trimming took off 3 bases at V and 2 bases at J, with 10 bases between the two ends. The germline CDR1 and CDR2 sequences are MNHEY and SMNVEV (reference sequence). The CDR3 DNA follows: TGTGCCAGCAGTTTGCGCGCGAGTAACACTGAAGCTTTCTTT. Translating gives CASSLRASNTEAFF.

The J gene is TRBJ2-3, the V gene TRBV19; 11 bases match TRBD1. This CDR3 has 16 residues. The germline CDR1 and CDR2 sequences are LNHDA and SQIVND (reference sequence). V dropped 5 bases and J dropped 5; count of bases not matched to a gene: 9. The DNA of the CDR3 is TGTGCCAGTAGTGTCGGGGGACAGGGGGGAGGAGATACGCAGTATTTT. As protein: CASSVGGQGGGDTQYF.

Worth noting for this clone: In the same sample, other DNA sequences code for this CDR3. The chain recombines TRBV18 with TRBJ2-3; D is unclear. There are 13 residues in the CDR3. Between the trimmed V and J ends, which lost 6 bases and 0 bases, there was a span of 7 bases. The germline gives CDR1 KGHSH, CDR2 LQKENI. Written as DNA, the CDR3 is TGTGCCAGCTCGCCCACGAGCACAGATACGCAGTATTTT. Residues: CASSPTSTDTQYF.

This sequence joins TRBV11-3 and TRBJ2-1; 8 bases line up with TRBD2. The V segment lost 5 bases and the J segment 5 bases; nucleotides outside the gene matches: 5. Germline V gives CDR1 SGHNT, CDR2 YENEEA. This CDR3 comprises 14 residues. In DNA form, the CDR3 reads TGTGCCAGCAGCCAAGCGGGAGAACACAATGAGCAGTTCTTC. Translation: CASSQAGEHNEQFF.

The J gene is TRBJ1-6, the V gene TRBV6-5, with D uncertain. The CDR3 has 13 residues. Germline V gene sequence: CDR1 MNHEY, CDR2 SVGAGI. V was pared by 4 bases and J by 7 bases, with 8 bases between. CDR3 nucleotide sequence: TGTGCCAGCAGTTCCTTATCAAATTCACCCCTCCACTTT. This sequence encodes CASSSLSNSPLHF.

The CDR3 nucleotides read TGTGCCAGCAGTTCTCCCACCCGACAGGGTCACTATGGCTACACCTTC. Protein product: CASSSPTRQGHYGYTF. The rearrangement joins TRBV28 to TRBJ1-2; TRBD1 matches at 7 bases. From germline, CDR1 is MDHEN and CDR2 SYDVKM. The CDR3 consists of 16 residues. The J segment lost 3 bases and the V segment lost 4 bases, leaving 11 bases of the junction unmatched.

The chain combines TRBV5-1 with TRBJ2-7; D unclear. CDR3 length equals 14 residues. V lost 5 bases to trimming and J lost 0 bases, with 12 bases between them. Germline values: CDR1 SGHRS, CDR2 YFSETQ. CDR3 sequence: CASRQQANSYEQYF. CDR3 nucleotide sequence: TGCGCCAGCAGGCAGCAGGCGAACTCCTACGAGCAGTACTTC.

The chain has TRBV4-1 and TRBJ2-7; D gene uncertain. Trimming stripped 1 base from V and 0 bases from J, with 4 bases between. The germline V gene encodes CDR1 MGHRA and CDR2 YSYEKL. The CDR3 totals 13 residues. The CDR3 protein is CASSQVDSYEQYF. CDR3 in DNA: TGCGCCAGCAGCCAAGTTGACTCCTACGAGCAGTACTTC.

The rearrangement joins TRBV29-1 to TRBJ2-7; 10 bases fit TRBD1. Unmatched junction bases numbered 3, after V lost 2 bases and J lost 5 bases. The CDR3 runs to 13 residues. Germline V CDR1 and CDR2: SQVTM, ANQGSEA. CDR3 sequence (DNA): TGCAGCGTTGAAAAGGACAGGGGGAACGAGCAGTACTTC. This translates into CSVEKDRGNEQYF.

The chain carries TRBV20-1 and TRBJ1-2, with unresolved D. The CDR3 runs 11 residues. V lost 7 bases and J lost 2, with 8 bases in between. Germline CDR1 and CDR2: DFQATT and SNEGSKA (reference sequence). The CDR3 nucleotides read TGCAGTGTCCCCGGCAACTATGGCTACACCTTC. Translation gives CSVPGNYGYTF.

This clone was seen only once. The rearrangement uses TRBV29-1 and TRBJ2-1; 9 bases fit TRBD2. This CDR3 spans 14 amino acids. V was pared by 7 bases and J by 7 bases, with 11 bases of the junction left unmatched. CDR1 is SQVTM, CDR2 ANQGSEA, per germline. The CDR3 sequence: CSGGRLAGKNEQFF. CDR3 nucleotides: TGCAGCGGGGGGCGGCTAGCGGGAAAAAATGAGCAGTTCTTC.